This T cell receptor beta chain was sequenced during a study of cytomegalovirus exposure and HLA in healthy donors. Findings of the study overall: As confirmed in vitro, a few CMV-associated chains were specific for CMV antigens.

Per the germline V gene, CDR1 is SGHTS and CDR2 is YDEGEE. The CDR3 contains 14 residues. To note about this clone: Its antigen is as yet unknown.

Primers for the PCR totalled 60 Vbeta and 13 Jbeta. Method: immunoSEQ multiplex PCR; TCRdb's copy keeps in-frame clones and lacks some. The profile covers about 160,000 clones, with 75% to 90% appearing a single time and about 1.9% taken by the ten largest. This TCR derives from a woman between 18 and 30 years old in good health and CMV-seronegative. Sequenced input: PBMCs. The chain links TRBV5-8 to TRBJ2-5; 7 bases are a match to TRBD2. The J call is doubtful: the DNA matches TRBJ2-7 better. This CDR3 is CASRLGGGPYEQYF. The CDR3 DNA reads TGTGCCAGCAGGCTTGGGGGAGGGCCCTACGAGCAGTACTTC.